The clone carrying this T cell receptor beta chain was recorded many times. Some clones are missing from TCRdb's copy, which holds only in-frame ones; the method was immunoSEQ multiplex PCR. The sample lists over 35,000 clones, 85% seen once, with more than 8% in the top ten. This sample is part of a study of blood T cell repertoires in COVID-19. Study at large: T cells, B-cell-depleted T cells, or PBMCs provided the cDNA or gDNA that served as material.

Germline V lookup: CDR1 SGHTA, CDR2 FQGTGA. Trimming removed 2 bases at V and 2 bases at J, with 13 bases between. This CDR3 has 15 residues. This chain links TRBV7-3 with TRBJ2-7; D may be TRBD2 (5 bases). Sequenced material: peripheral blood. This receptor was taken from a human donor in a cohort sampled during active COVID-19. CDR3 region: CASSLDAGDTYEQYF. CDR3 sequence (DNA): TGTGCCAGCAGCTTAGACGCCGGGGATACCTACGAGCAGTACTTC.